This section outlines one T cell receptor beta chain sequence together with its context. TCRdb keeps only in-frame clones here, not all; method: immunoSEQ multiplex PCR. The data show 45,000 or so clones, 87% seen once. This entry comes from a study of blood T cell repertoires in COVID-19. This CDR3 has 16 residues. Germline V gene lookup returns CDR1 PRHDT and CDR2 FYEKMQ (reference sequence). The ends lost 4 bases at V and 0 bases at J; junction bases unmatched: 7. The V gene is TRBV13, the J gene TRBJ2-5; TRBD2 aligns across 8 bases. The sample taken for sequencing was peripheral blood. The sequence was obtained from a man aged 35 to 55 with COVID-19, enrolled during active disease. CDR3 nucleotides: TGTGCCAGCAGCTCGGGACTAGGGGGGTACCAAGAGACCCAGTACTTC. It is translated as CASSSGLGGYQETQYF.